This T cell receptor (beta chain) was sequenced for a study of pediatric ulcerative colitis. Study-wide results and caveats: No controls had the two rectal clonotypes shared by ulcerative colitis patients. Compared with controls, ulcerative colitis showed greater blood-rectum clone sharing. Blood samples from a couple of patients yielded substantially fewer templates and were excluded from blood-rectal overlap analysis. Clonal expansions reduced rectal repertoire diversity in acute severe colitis.

Generated by immunoSEQ multiplex PCR, the TCRdb table keeps only in-frame clones and is missing some. The top ten hold around 6.6% of the sample, which has under 20,000 clones, nearly 75% seen once. The V gene's germline CDR1 is SGDLS and CDR2 YYNGEE. The V gene lost 0 bases and the J gene lost 5 bases, with 9 bases spanning the gap. CDR3 size: 14 residues. Rectal tissue came from one to two pinch biopsies taken at colonoscopy. Details on this clone: Its antigen is unknown.

The TCR was taken from a boy younger than 18 with moderate ulcerative colitis. Material: gut tissue. The rearrangement joins TRBV9 to TRBJ1-5; D is undetermined. The CDR3 region has the DNA TGTGCCAGCAGCGTAGACCCAGATGATCAGCCCCAGCATTTT. It is translated as CASSVDPDDQPQHF.